Listed below are T cell receptor beta chains from one sample, sequenced in a study of cytomegalovirus exposure and HLA in healthy donors. Profiled with immunoSEQ multiplex PCR; TCRdb holds only in-frame clones, not every one. Seen here are 150,000 to 200,000 clones, approximately 11% observed once, and the top ten hold 7.8%. Sequences were obtained from PBMCs. Receptor source: a man aged 45-65 years in good health and CMV-seropositive. Both conserved end residues are part of each CDR3. A D gene is named only where the DNA matches it firmly. Size is omitted from some rows. Given values are once, few, many or a class for expanded clones.

few	TRBV2	TRBJ2-7	NA	CASSENLGVTEQYF	TGTGCCAGCAGTGAAAACTTAGGGGTAACCGAGCAGTACTTC
few	TRBV11-3	TRBJ2-2	TRBD1	CASSPRTGQTGELFF	TGTGCCAGCAGCCCCCGGACAGGGCAGACCGGGGAGCTGTTTTTT
few	TRBV7-6	TRBJ2-5	TRBD1	CASSLGQGSTQYF	TGTGCCAGCAGCTTAGGACAGGGGTCAACCCAGTACTTC
NA	TRBV5-4	TRBJ1-1	NA	CASSLLDRNTEAFF	TGTGCCAGCAGCTTACTTGACAGGAACACTGAAGCTTTCTTT
NA	TRBV11-3	TRBJ2-5	TRBD2	CASSPKRGGGETQYF	TGTGCCAGCAGCCCCAAGCGGGGGGGCGGGGAGACCCAGTACTTC
NA	TRBV9	TRBJ1-1	TRBD1	CASSVGGTGGVNTEAFF	TGTGCCAGCAGCGTAGGCGGGACAGGGGGCGTGAACACTGAAGCTTTCTTT
few	TRBV18	TRBJ1-1	NA	CASGAVPNTEAFF	TGTGCCAGCGGGGCAGTGCCGAACACTGAAGCTTTCTTT
NA	TRBV30	TRBJ1-2	NA	CAWTPLRGYGYTF	TGTGCCTGGACCCCCCTAAGGGGGTATGGCTACACCTTC
NA	TRBV5-8	TRBJ2-5	NA	CASSHQRGAQETQYF	TGTGCCAGCAGCCACCAAAGGGGTGCCCAAGAGACCCAGTACTTC
few	TRBV5-6	TRBJ1-2	TRBD1	CASIDRVLYGYTF	TGTGCCAGCATCGACAGGGTATTGTATGGCTACACCTTC
few	TRBV7-2	TRBJ2-5	NA	CASSITFTGYQYF	TGTGCCAGCAGCATAACCTTCACAGGCTACCAGTACTTC
few	TRBV7-9	TRBJ2-3	NA	CASSLERGLGTDTQYF	TGTGCCAGCAGCTTAGAGAGGGGGTTAGGCACAGATACGCAGTATTTT
NA	TRBV28	TRBJ1-2	NA	CASSLTQGRDGYTF	TGTGCCAGCAGTTTAACCCAGGGCAGGGATGGCTACACCTTC
few	TRBV4-2	TRBJ1-2	NA	CASSQEAAVPGYGYTF	TGTGCCAGCAGCCAAGAGGCGGCAGTCCCCGGCTATGGCTACACCTTC
NA	TRBV29-1	TRBJ1-1	NA	CSASFRELNTEAFF	TGCAGCGCTTCCTTCAGGGAACTGAACACTGAAGCTTTCTTT
NA	TRBV30	TRBJ1-1	NA	CAWTNGVSNTEAFF	TGTGCCTGGACGAACGGAGTATCGAACACTGAAGCTTTCTTT
few	TRBV18	TRBJ1-2	NA	CASSPRGGDGYTF	TGTGCCAGCTCACCGAGGGGAGGCGATGGCTACACCTTC
NA	TRBV2	TRBJ1-4	TRBD1	CASIQTGGQGEKLFF	TGTGCCAGCATTCAGACAGGGGGCCAGGGTGAAAAACTGTTTTTT
few	TRBV6-1	TRBJ1-2	NA	CASSELGAANYGYTF	TGTGCCAGCAGTGAACTAGGGGCGGCTAACTATGGCTACACCTTC
NA	TRBV9	TRBJ1-3	TRBD1	CASSVRNSGTGSGNTIYF	TGTGCCAGCAGCGTAAGGAACTCCGGGACAGGCTCTGGAAACACCATATATTTT
few	TRBV5-1	TRBJ1-4	NA	CASSLVQDEELFF	TGCGCCAGCAGCTTGGTACAGGATGAAGAACTGTTTTTT
NA	TRBV5-6	TRBJ1-1	NA	CASSLGGLNTEAFF	TGTGCCAGCAGCTTAGGGGGTCTGAACACTGAAGCTTTCTTT
NA	TRBV7-9	TRBJ2-1	NA	CASSLGTEYEQFF	TGTGCCAGCAGCTTAGGGACAGAATATGAGCAGTTCTTC
NA	TRBV10-1	TRBJ2-7	NA	CASRLLQGAHEQYF	TGCGCCAGCAGACTCTTACAGGGAGCCCACGAGCAGTACTTC
NA	TRBV18	TRBJ2-7	TRBD2	CASSGGSAYEQYF	TGTGCCAGCTCGGGAGGGTCGGCCTACGAGCAGTACTTC
few	TRBV29-1	TRBJ1-4	NA	CSVAGQGPEKLFF	TGCAGCGTTGCCGGTCAGGGTCCGGAAAAACTGTTTTTT
few	TRBV29-1	TRBJ2-3	NA	CSGDGGTTDTQYF	TGCAGCGGAGATGGGGGGACCACAGATACGCAGTATTTT
few	TRBV19	TRBJ2-2	TRBD1	CAIKTGGDTGELFF	TGTGCCATCAAGACAGGGGGCGACACCGGGGAGCTGTTTTTT
NA	TRBV6-5	TRBJ2-4	TRBD1	CASSPTDRVLPSLYF	TGTGCCAGCAGTCCCACGGACAGGGTCCTTCCGAGTTTGTACTTC
few	TRBV5-6	TRBJ2-2	NA	CASSLEGHLLGELFF	TGTGCCAGCAGCTTGGAGGGACACCTTCTCGGGGAGCTGTTTTTT
few	TRBV19	TRBJ1-1	TRBD1	CASSMRGRQGNPEAFF	TGTGCCAGTAGTATGAGGGGGAGACAGGGTAACCCTGAAGCTTTCTTT
NA	TRBV28	TRBJ2-5	NA	CASTLEGTKTQYF	TGTGCCAGCACCCTGGAGGGTACAAAGACCCAGTACTTC
few	TRBV11-2	TRBJ2-6	NA	CASRVAGANVLTF	TGTGCCAGCCGGGTCGCTGGGGCCAACGTCCTGACTTTC
NA	TRBV5-1	TRBJ1-4	NA	CASSLTRGANEKLFF	TGCGCCAGCAGCTTGACCCGGGGTGCTAATGAAAAACTGTTTTTT
few	TRBV11-2	TRBJ1-6	NA	CASSFGGLRNSPLHF	TGTGCCAGCAGCTTCGGGGGGCTGAGGAATTCACCCCTCCACTTT
NA	TRBV5-1	TRBJ2-2	NA	CASSLVQSTGELFF	TGCGCCAGCAGCTTGGTACAGTCCACCGGGGAGCTGTTTTTT
NA	TRBV4-1	TRBJ1-3	TRBD1	CASSLAPGTGVSGNTIYF	TGCGCCAGCAGCCTAGCACCCGGGACAGGGGTCTCTGGAAACACCATATATTTT
few	TRBV4-1	TRBJ1-2	NA	CASSQAERYGYTF	TGCGCCAGCAGCCAAGCGGAGAGATATGGCTACACCTTC
few	TRBV18	TRBJ2-7	TRBD1	CASSPDRGTYEQYF	TGTGCCAGCTCCCCAGACAGGGGGACCTACGAGCAGTACTTC
few	TRBV28	TRBJ1-1	TRBD1	CASSLVPGTGEPEAFF	TGTGCCAGCAGTTTAGTCCCCGGGACAGGGGAACCTGAAGCTTTCTTT
few	TRBV2	TRBJ1-5	NA	CASTTTDTYNQPQHF	TGTGCCAGCACCACCACGGACACGTACAATCAGCCCCAGCATTTT
few	TRBV4-3	TRBJ1-2	TRBD1	CASSRTGGKGYGYTF	TGCGCCAGCAGCCGGACAGGGGGCAAGGGCTATGGCTACACCTTC
few	TRBV10-3	TRBJ2-5	TRBD1	CAISEEVQGALKETQYF	TGTGCCATCAGTGAGGAAGTCCAGGGGGCGCTGAAAGAGACCCAGTACTTC
NA	TRBV5-5	TRBJ1-5	TRBD1	CASSLEGASNQPQHF	TGTGCCAGCAGCTTGGAGGGGGCCAGCAATCAGCCCCAGCATTTT
NA	TRBV19	TRBJ1-5	NA	CASSIAEWAKDQPQHF	TGTGCCAGTAGTATCGCCGAGTGGGCTAAGGATCAGCCCCAGCATTTT
few	TRBV6-5	TRBJ2-1	TRBD1	CASSSYRDRGKGEQFF	TGTGCCAGCAGTTCATATCGGGACAGGGGGAAAGGTGAGCAGTTCTTC
NA	TRBV9	TRBJ1-2	TRBD1	CASSTTTGGAGYTF	TGTGCCAGCAGCACCACGACAGGGGGAGCTGGCTACACCTTC
NA	TRBV7-2	TRBJ2-5	NA	CASSPAGTLTGTQYF	TGTGCCAGCAGCCCTGCCGGGACACTGACAGGGACCCAGTACTTC
NA	TRBV29-1	TRBJ2-1	TRBD2	CSVERTSGGEQFF	TGCAGCGTTGAAAGGACTAGCGGGGGAGAGCAGTTCTTC
NA	TRBV6-1	TRBJ2-7	NA	CASSARETEQYF	TGTGCCAGCAGTGCGAGGGAGACCGAGCAGTACTTC